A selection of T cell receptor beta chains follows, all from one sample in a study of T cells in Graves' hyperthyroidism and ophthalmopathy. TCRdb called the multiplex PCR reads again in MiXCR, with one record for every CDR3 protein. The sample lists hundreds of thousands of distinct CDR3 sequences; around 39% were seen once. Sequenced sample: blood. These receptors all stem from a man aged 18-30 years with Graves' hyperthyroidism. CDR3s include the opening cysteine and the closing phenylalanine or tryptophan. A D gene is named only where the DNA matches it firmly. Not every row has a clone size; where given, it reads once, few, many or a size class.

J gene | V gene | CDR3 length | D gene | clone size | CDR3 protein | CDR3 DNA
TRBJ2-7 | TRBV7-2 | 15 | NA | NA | CASSPPRDGTYEQYF | TGTGCCAGCAGCCCCCCCCGGGACGGGACCTACGAGCAGTACTTC
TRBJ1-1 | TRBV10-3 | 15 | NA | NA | CASSYDWGGGTEAFF | TGTGCCAGCAGTTACGATTGGGGGGGGGGCACTGAAGCTTTCTTT
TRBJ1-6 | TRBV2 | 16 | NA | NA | CASSELNWGKGSPLHF | TGTGCCAGCAGCGAACTGAATTGGGGGAAGGGTTCACCCCTCCACTTT
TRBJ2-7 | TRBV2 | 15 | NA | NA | CASSEKGGQGYVQYF | TGTGCCAGCAGTGAAAAGGGGGGCCAGGGATACGTGCAGTACTTC
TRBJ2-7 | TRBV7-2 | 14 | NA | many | CASSSSGGTYEQYF | TGTGCCAGTAGTTCCTCAGGAGGCACCTACGAGCAGTACTTC
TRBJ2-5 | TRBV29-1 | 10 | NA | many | CSVYQETQYF | TGCAGCGTATATCAAGAGACCCAGTACTTC
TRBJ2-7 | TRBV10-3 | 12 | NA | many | CATRRSSYEQYF | TGTGCCACCCGGCGGAGCTCCTACGAGCAGTACTTC
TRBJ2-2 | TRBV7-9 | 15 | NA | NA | CASSPGTRSPGELFF | TGTGCCAGCAGCCCCGGGACGCGGTCACCCGGGGAGCTGTTTTTT
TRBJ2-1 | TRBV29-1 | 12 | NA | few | CSADWDPNEQFF | TGCAGCGCCGACTGGGATCCGAATGAGCAGTTCTTC
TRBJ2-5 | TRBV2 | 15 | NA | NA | CASSTRTGLQETQYF | TGTGCCAGCAGCACCCGAACAGGGCTTCAAGAGACCCAGTACTTC
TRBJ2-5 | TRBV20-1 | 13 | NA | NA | CSALGGNQETQYF | TGCAGTGCCCTTGGGGGTAACCAAGAGACCCAGTACTTC
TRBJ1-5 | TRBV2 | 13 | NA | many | CASSPPLLQPQHF | TGTGCCAGCTCCCCCCCGCTCCTTCAGCCCCAGCATTTT
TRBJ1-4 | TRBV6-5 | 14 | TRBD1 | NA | CASRRGGAGEKLFF | TGTGCCAGCAGAAGAGGGGGCGCGGGTGAAAAACTGTTTTTT
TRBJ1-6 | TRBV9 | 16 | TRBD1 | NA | CASSQEGQAPYSPLHF | TGTGCCAGCAGCCAAGAAGGACAGGCCCCATATTCACCCCTCCACTTT
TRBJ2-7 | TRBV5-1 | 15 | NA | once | CAGSLELGTSYEQYF | TGCGCCGGCAGCTTGGAACTGGGGACGTCGTACGAGCAGTACTTC
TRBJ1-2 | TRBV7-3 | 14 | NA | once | CASSLDRGGDGYTF | TGTGCCAGCAGCTTAGATCGCGGAGGGGACGGCTACACCTTC
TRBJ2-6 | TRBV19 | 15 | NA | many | CASRPQGSGANVLTF | TGTGCCAGTAGGCCACAGGGCTCTGGGGCCAACGTCCTGACTTTC
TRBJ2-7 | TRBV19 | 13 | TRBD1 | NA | CASRPGGWNEQYF | TGTGCCAGTCGGCCAGGGGGATGGAACGAGCAGTACTTC
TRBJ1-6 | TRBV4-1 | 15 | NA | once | CASSQEYQNNSPLHF | TGCGCCAGCAGCCAAGAGTACCAGAATAATTCACCCCTCCACTTT
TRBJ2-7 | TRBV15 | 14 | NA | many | CATSREPSSYEQYF | TGTGCCACCAGCAGAGAGCCCAGTAGCTACGAGCAGTACTTC
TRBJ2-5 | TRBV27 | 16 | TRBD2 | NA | CASSPGLAGNQETQYF | TGTGCCAGCAGTCCCGGACTAGCGGGGAACCAAGAGACCCAGTACTTC
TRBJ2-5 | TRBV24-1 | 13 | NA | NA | CASSARGNQPQYF | TGTGCCTCCAGTGCCCGCGGCAATCAGCCCCAGTACTTC
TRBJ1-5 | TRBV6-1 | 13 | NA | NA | CASGGGVDQPQHF | TGTGCCAGCGGAGGGGGAGTGGATCAGCCCCAGCATTTT
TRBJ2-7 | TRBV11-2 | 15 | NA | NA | CASSLANTGFYEQYF | TGTGCCAGCAGCTTAGCAAATACAGGGTTCTACGAGCAGTACTTC
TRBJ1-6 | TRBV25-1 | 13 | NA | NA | CASRGQTNSPLHF | TGTGCCAGCAGAGGACAGACTAATTCACCCCTCCACTTT
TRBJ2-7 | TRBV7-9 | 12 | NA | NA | CASSLRSYERYF | TGTGCCAGCAGCTTGCGCTCCTACGAGCGGTACTTC
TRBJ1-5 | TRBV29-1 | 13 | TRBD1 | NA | CSVSDRGKQPQHF | TGCAGCGTTTCTGACAGGGGGAAACAGCCCCAGCATTTT
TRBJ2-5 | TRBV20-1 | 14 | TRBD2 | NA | CSAIGVGGIETQYF | TGCAGTGCTATAGGGGTGGGGGGGATCGAGACCCAGTACTTC
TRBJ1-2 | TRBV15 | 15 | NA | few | CATSRDLGKGYGYTF | TGTGCCACCAGCAGAGATCTGGGGAAGGGCTATGGCTACACCTTC
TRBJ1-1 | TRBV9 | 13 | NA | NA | CASSQEQTAEAFF | TGCGCCAGCAGCCAAGAGCAAACGGCTGAAGCTTTCTTT
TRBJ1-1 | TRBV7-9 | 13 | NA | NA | CASSFMGHTEAFF | TGTGCCAGCAGCTTCATGGGGCACACTGAAGCTTTCTTT
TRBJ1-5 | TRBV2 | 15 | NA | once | CASSPGDGEDQPQHF | TGTGCCAGCAGTCCCGGGGACGGAGAAGATCAGCCCCAGCATTTT
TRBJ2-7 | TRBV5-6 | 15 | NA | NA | CASSTRDKGPYEQYF | TGTGCCAGCAGCACCCGGGACAAAGGGCCCTACGAGCAGTACTTC
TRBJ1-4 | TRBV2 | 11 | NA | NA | CASRRQEKLFF | TGTGCCAGCAGGAGACAGGAGAAACTGTTTTTT
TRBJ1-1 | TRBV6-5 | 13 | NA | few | CASSWYAQAEAFF | TGTGCCAGCAGTTGGTACGCGCAGGCTGAAGCTTTCTTT
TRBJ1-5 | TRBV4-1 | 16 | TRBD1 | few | CASSQEDRVGNQPQHF | TGCGCCAGCAGCCAGGAGGACAGGGTCGGGAATCAGCCCCAGCATTTT
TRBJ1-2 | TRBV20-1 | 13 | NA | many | CSARDGWGGGYTF | TGCAGTGCTAGAGATGGTTGGGGGGGTGGCTACACCTTC
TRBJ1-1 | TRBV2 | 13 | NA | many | CASSESGRIEAFF | TGTGCCAGCAGTGAATCTGGGAGGATTGAAGCTTTCTTT
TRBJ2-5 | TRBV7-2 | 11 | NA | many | CASSLWETQYF | TGTGCCAGCAGCTTGTGGGAGACCCAGTACTTC
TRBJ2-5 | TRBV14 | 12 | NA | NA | CASSQDRVTQYF | TGTGCCAGCAGCCAAGATCGCGTGACCCAGTACTTC
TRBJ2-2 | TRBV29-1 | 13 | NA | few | CSVWAANTGELFF | TGCAGCGTTTGGGCAGCGAACACCGGGGAGCTGTTTTTT
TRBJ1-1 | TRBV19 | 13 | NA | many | CASSISRATEAFF | TGTGCCAGTAGTATTAGCAGGGCCACTGAAGCTTTCTTT
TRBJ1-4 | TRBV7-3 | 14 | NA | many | CASSSYREEEKLFF | TGTGCCAGCAGCTCATACAGGGAGGAGGAAAAACTGTTTTTT
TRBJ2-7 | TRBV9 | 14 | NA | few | CASSLDRTPSEQYF | TGTGCCAGCAGCCTCGACAGGACCCCGAGCGAGCAGTACTTC
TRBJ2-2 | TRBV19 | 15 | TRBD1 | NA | CASSIGTVNTGELFF | TGTGCCAGTAGTATTGGGACAGTGAACACCGGGGAGCTGTTTTTT
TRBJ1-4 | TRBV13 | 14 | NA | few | CASSFSTRNEKLFF | TGTGCCAGCAGCTTCAGTACACGTAATGAAAAACTGTTTTTT
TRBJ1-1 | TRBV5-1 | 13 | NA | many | CASSLSENTEAFF | TGCGCCAGCAGCTTGAGTGAGAACACTGAAGCTTTCTTT
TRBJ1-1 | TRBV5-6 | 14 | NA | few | CASSVGDEVTEAFF | TGTGCCAGCAGCGTAGGGGATGAGGTCACTGAAGCTTTCTTT
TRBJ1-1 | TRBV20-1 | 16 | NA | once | CSARDRKGGRITEAFF | TGCAGTGCTAGAGATCGGAAGGGGGGGCGAATCACTGAAGCTTTCTTT
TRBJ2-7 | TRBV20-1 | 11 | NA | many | CSSGMLYEQYF | TGCAGCTCCGGGATGCTCTACGAGCAGTACTTC